This T cell receptor (beta chain) was retrieved from a study of low-dose radiotherapy and immunotherapy resistance in tumors. The overall study: Intravenous ipilimumab 1 mg/kg every six weeks was given with nivolumab 240 mg every two weeks.

Germline V lookup: CDR1 SGHRS, CDR2 YFSETQ. V lost 0 bases, J lost 2 bases, and 8 bases lay in between. The CDR3 has 14 residues. The time point is: before trial treatment. This clonotype was observed many times. Gene-specific TRAV and TRBV primers were used for first-strand cDNA, covering alpha and beta chains. PCR amplification of the TCRs was performed with Phusion for 20 PCR cycles, and it relied on a constant-region primer together with a V-primer adapter. TCRdb reprocessed the reads via MiXCR and lists one record per CDR3 protein. The sample contains tens of thousands of distinct CDR3 sequences, roughly 30% of which appear only once.

The chain links TRBV5-1 to TRBJ1-1; TRBD1 is a possible D gene (5 bases). The sequencing used PBMCs, collected before treatment. The receptor's source is a female donor with ovarian cancer. The CDR3 DNA sequence: TGCGCCAGCAGCTTGGAGGGACTTAACACTGAAGCTTTCTTT. It yields the protein CASSLEGLNTEAFF.